Listed here are 26 T cell receptor beta chains from one sample, sequenced in a study of identical twins. Each CDR3 protein gets one entry after TCRdb re-called the 5' RACE reads with MiXCR. The table has 200,000 to 250,000 distinct CDR3 sequences, about 7.5% seen once. The same sample was also studied in work on yellow fever vaccine responses in identical twins.

Sequences were obtained from CD8+ T cells sorted from blood. The receptors stem from a woman younger than 30 in good health.

This clonotype occurred many times. This chain connects TRBV12-3 or TRBV12-4 to TRBJ2-5; 9 bases are shared with TRBD1. The CDR3 has 13 amino acids. Trimming took 7 bases from V and 5 from J; bases not matched to a gene: 5. The CDR3 sequence is CASKRQGGETQYF. The DNA for the CDR3 is TGTGCCAGCAAAAGACAGGGGGGCGAGACCCAGTACTTC.

This chain links TRBV20-1 with TRBJ2-5; 14 bases fit TRBD2. J lost 2 bases, V lost 2 bases, and 10 bases had no gene match. The germline V gene has CDR1 DFQATT and CDR2 SNEGSKA (reference sequence). The CDR3 is made up of 18 amino acids. Here the CDR3 DNA reads TGCAGTGCTAGAACGACTAGCGGGGGGGCGAGGGGGCAAGAGACCCAGTACTTC. Protein product: CSARTTSGGARGQETQYF.

This clonotype has more than one count but fewer than ten. The chain couples TRBV7-9 to TRBJ2-1; TRBD1 aligns across 8 bases. Germline V gene lookup returns CDR1 SEHNR and CDR2 FQNEAQ (reference sequence). V dropped 1 base and J dropped 7; count of bases not matched to a gene: 6. The CDR3 spans 15 residues. CDR3 coding DNA: TGTGCCAGCAGCTTAGGTCAGGGGGCGCATAATGAGCAGTTCTTC. It codes for CASSLGQGAHNEQFF. The full variable domain, in which reference TRBV7-9 and TRBJ2-1 provide the parts outside the CDR3, is DTGVSQNPRHKITKRGQNVTFRCDPISEHNRLYWYRQTLGQGPEFLTYFQNEAQLEKSRLLSDRFSAERPKGSFSTLEIQRTEQGDSAMYLCASSLGQGAHNEQFFGPGTRLTVL.

V usage is TRBV7-8 and J usage is TRBJ2-7; 7 bases align to TRBD2. V gave up 5 bases and J gave up 2 bases; unmatched junction bases: 15. CDR3 length: 17 amino acids. CDR1 and CDR2 from the germline V gene are SGHVS and FQNEAQ. The CDR3 sequence: CASSPPLAESLAYEQYF. DNA of the CDR3: TGTGCCAGCAGCCCCCCGCTAGCGGAGTCCTTGGCCTACGAGCAGTACTTC.

DNA of the CDR3: TGTGCCAGCAGCCAGCACTGGGGTAACGGGGAGCTGTTTTTT. Its translation: CASSQHWGNGELFF. The genes are TRBV21-1 and TRBJ2-2. TRBV21-1 is given as a pseudogene. The CDR3 runs 14 residues.

CDR3 nucleotide sequence: TGTGCCAGCAGGGGTAGCGGAGACTCCTACGAGCAGTACTTC. It specifies CASRGSGDSYEQYF. The rearrangement uses TRBV2 and TRBJ2-7; possibly TRBD2 for D (6 bases). V dropped 6 bases and J dropped 0 bases, with 12 bases sitting between them. The germline V gene encodes CDR1 SNHLY and CDR2 FYNNEI. The CDR3 contains 14 residues.

The J gene is TRBJ2-2, the V gene TRBV5-4; 12 positions agree with TRBD1. This CDR3 is built from 18 residues. After removal of 0 bases from V and 4 bases from J, the junction contained 7 bases not matched to a gene. Germline CDR1 and CDR2: SGHNT and YYREEE (reference sequence). This CDR3 is CASSLVLGQGAGTGELFF. The DNA for the CDR3 is TGTGCCAGCAGCTTGGTCTTGGGACAGGGGGCAGGCACCGGGGAGCTGTTTTTT. The whole variable domain, remainder taken from reference TRBV5-4 and TRBJ2-2, is ETGVTQSPTHLIKTRGQQVTLRCSSQSGHNTVSWYQQALGQGPQFIFQYYREEENGRGNFPPRFSGLQFPNYSSELNVNALELDDSALYLCASSLVLGQGAGTGELFFGEGSRLTVL.

This clonotype was seen a few times. The J gene is TRBJ2-5, the V gene TRBV15, with 10 bases matching TRBD1. The length of the CDR3 is 16 residues. Germline assignment: CDR1 LNHNV and CDR2 YYDKDF (reference sequence). V shed 3 bases and J 2 bases; nucleotides not matched to a gene: 6. The CDR3 sequence: CATSSGTGAGQETQYF. In DNA form, the CDR3 reads TGTGCCACCAGCAGTGGGACAGGGGCTGGGCAAGAGACCCAGTACTTC.

The chain combines TRBV10-3 with TRBJ2-1, with D possibly being TRBD2 (6 bases). Looked up from germline, CDR1 is ENHRY and CDR2 is SYGVKD. The V end lost 3 bases, the J end lost 6 bases, and 12 bases lay between the germline ends. The CDR3 contains 14 residues. CDR3 in amino acids: CAISEVAEFNEQFF. CDR3 sequence (DNA): TGTGCCATCAGTGAAGTAGCGGAATTCAATGAGCAGTTCTTC.

This clonotype has only a few counts. This chain uses TRBV5-1 with TRBJ1-1; 8 nucleotides match TRBD1. The CDR3 has 15 residues. Germline trimming cut 4 bases from V and 3 bases from J; bases unmatched to any gene: 8. Germline CDR1 reads SGHRS; CDR2 reads YFSETQ. The CDR3 coding sequence is TGCGCCAGCAGCGGAACAGGGGGAGAGGACACTGAAGCTTTCTTT. Amino acid sequence: CASSGTGGEDTEAFF.

There are many counts of this clonotype. The chain recombines TRBV20-1 with TRBJ2-2; TRBD2 is a possible D gene (5 bases). V was pared by 2 bases and J by 1 base, with 11 bases between. There are 15 residues in the CDR3. Germline assignment: CDR1 DFQATT and CDR2 SNEGSKA (reference sequence). The CDR3 DNA reads TGCAGTGCTAGATCCGGGGAGAGGAACACCGGGGAGCTGTTTTTT. It specifies CSARSGERNTGELFF.

In its sample, this clonotype was seen many times. The V gene is TRBV2, the J gene TRBJ2-1; D not resolved. Germline V gene data show CDR1 as SNHLY and CDR2 as FYNNEI. The ends were cut back, 1 base at V and 8 bases at J, with 6 bases in the middle. The CDR3 contains 12 residues. The CDR3 loop is CASSEGAYEQFF. DNA for the CDR3: TGTGCCAGCAGTGAAGGGGCGTATGAGCAGTTCTTC.

V usage is TRBV20-1 and J usage is TRBJ2-3; 10 bases are shared with TRBD2. Germline V gene sequence: CDR1 DFQATT, CDR2 SNEGSKA (reference sequence). V dropped 0 bases and J dropped 2; count of bases not matched to a gene: 14. This CDR3 contains 19 residues. The CDR3 DNA sequence: TGCAGTGCTAGAGATAACCCCCCCGGACTAGCGGCTTACACAGATACGCAGTATTTT. Translating it yields CSARDNPPGLAAYTDTQYF.

This clonotype was observed a handful of times. The junction shows a germline mismatch at one end, possibly a read error. The chain carries TRBV27 and TRBJ2-7, with 10 nucleotides matching TRBD1. CDR3 size: 12 residues. CDR1 MNHEY and CDR2 SMNVEV come from the germline V gene (reference sequence). In nucleotides, the CDR3 is TGTGCCAGCAGCCGCCCGGGACAGGGGATGGACTTC. It codes for CASSRPGQGMDF.

This clonotype showed up just a few times. The chain has TRBV20-1 and TRBJ1-5; TRBD1 matches at 8 bases. The junction had 5 bases not matched to a gene; V was cut back by 0 bases and J by 4 bases. This CDR3 has 15 residues. Germline values: CDR1 DFQATT, CDR2 SNEGSKA (reference sequence). The CDR3: CSARDRTGRNQPQHF. The CDR3 DNA reads TGCAGTGCTAGAGATAGGACAGGGAGGAATCAGCCCCAGCATTTT.

This clonotype was picked up many times. The chain recombines TRBV4-1 with TRBJ1-5; D unclear. The CDR3 length is 15 residues. With 1 base removed from V and 0 bases from J, the gap between germline ends came to 7 bases. CDR1 and CDR2 (germline): MGHRA, YSYEKL. The CDR3 nucleotides are TGCGCCAGCAGCCAAGCCGGTAATAGCAATCAGCCCCAGCATTTT. Translation gives CASSQAGNSNQPQHF.

The rearrangement links TRBV11-1 to TRBJ2-1; TRBD2 might be the D (5 bases). Germline V lookup: CDR1 SGHAT, CDR2 FQDESV (reference sequence). The V gene lost 5 bases and the J gene lost 6 bases, with 14 bases spanning the gap. There are 14 residues in the CDR3. CDR3 protein: CASSTLQGSNEQFF. CDR3 bases: TGTGCCAGCAGCACCCTACAAGGGAGCAATGAGCAGTTCTTC.

This clonotype turned up a few times. The chain employs TRBV7-2 and TRBJ2-5; D is undetermined. The V gene lost 1 base and the J gene lost 1 base, with 13 bases spanning the gap. The germline gives CDR1 SGHTA, CDR2 FQGNSA. The CDR3 loop spans 16 amino acids. The CDR3 nucleotides are TGTGCCAGCAGCTTAGAAGGTCCGATACCCCAAGAGACCCAGTACTTC. Residues: CASSLEGPIPQETQYF.

CDR3 sequence reads: CASSAGGTNTGELFF. The DNA of the CDR3 is TGTGCCAGCAGTGCGGGCGGGACGAACACCGGGGAGCTGTTTTTT. This chain joins TRBV2 and TRBJ2-2; D might be TRBD2 (6 bases). V was cut by 4 bases and J by 0 bases, with 9 bases left in between. CDR3 length: 15 residues. Germline V gene sequence: CDR1 SNHLY, CDR2 FYNNEI.

The chain carries TRBV7-6 and TRBJ2-7; D possibly corresponds to TRBD2 (6 bases). The V end was cut by 0 bases, the J end by 2 bases, with 14 bases between. The CDR3 has 16 amino acids. Germline V gene lookup returns CDR1 SGHVS and CDR2 FNYEAQ. The CDR3 sequence: CASSLASIAEPYEQYF. The DNA of the CDR3 is TGTGCCAGCAGCTTAGCATCAATAGCGGAGCCCTACGAGCAGTACTTC.

This clonotype was picked up many times. The rearrangement links TRBV10-3 to TRBJ2-4; maybe TRBD2 (6 bases). The CDR3 has 15 amino acids. V lost 3 bases to trimming and J lost 6 bases, with 15 bases between them. Germline V gene lookup returns CDR1 ENHRY and CDR2 SYGVKD. CDR3 region: CAISEEWGLSNIQYF. In DNA, the CDR3 is TGTGCCATCAGTGAAGAGTGGGGACTTTCAAACATTCAGTACTTC.

This clonotype occurred many times. The chain carries TRBV27 and TRBJ2-5; 9 nucleotides match TRBD2. The ends lost 8 bases at V and 5 bases at J; junction bases unmatched: 9. Germline assignment: CDR1 MNHEY and CDR2 SMNVEV (reference sequence). This CDR3 is built from 14 residues. CDR3 bases: TGTGCCAGCCGCGGGGGGGGTTGGGTGGAGACCCAGTACTTC. Translated, it gives CASRGGGWVETQYF.

This clonotype occurred many times. V usage is TRBV20-1 and J usage is TRBJ1-5, with D perhaps matching TRBD1 (6 bases). Trimming took off 0 bases at V and 7 bases at J, with 10 bases between the two ends. The CDR3 has 13 residues. Germline-derived CDR1 and CDR2 are DFQATT and SNEGSKA (reference sequence). CDR3 nucleotides: TGCAGTGCTAGAGATCGGGGGCAACAGCCCCAGCATTTT. Translation gives CSARDRGQQPQHF.

This clonotype was picked up many times. V usage is TRBV12-3 or TRBV12-4 and J usage is TRBJ2-7; D is unresolved. V was trimmed by 10 bases and J by 3 bases, leaving 10 bases between them. The CDR3 is made up of 11 amino acids. This chain's CDR3 is CAISNGYEQYF. CDR3 bases: TGTGCCATCTCTAATGGCTACGAGCAGTACTTC.

The chain links TRBV5-1 to TRBJ2-7, with TRBD2 identical over 10 bases. CDR3 length: 17 residues. The V gene's germline CDR1 is SGHRS and CDR2 YFSETQ. V lost 0 bases to trimming and J lost 4 bases; unmatched junction nucleotides: 10. The CDR3 DNA sequence: TGCGCCAGCAGCTTGGTAGCAGCGGGAGGGGGACTTTACGAGCAGTACTTC. Protein product: CASSLVAAGGGLYEQYF.

This sequence joins TRBV11-1 and TRBJ2-6; TRBD1 or TRBD2 may be the D gene (6 bases each). Trimming shortened V by 1 base and J by 0 bases, and 16 bases separated the two germline ends. The CDR3 sequence is 19 residues long. Germline CDR1 and CDR2: SGHAT and FQDESV (reference sequence). As DNA, the CDR3 is TGTGCCAGCAGCTTAGGGGGGGCAGGGGCCTTCTCTGGGGCCAACGTCCTGACTTTC. Encoded protein: CASSLGGAGAFSGANVLTF.